The 32 T cell receptor beta chains reported below all come from one sample, sequenced in a study of control samples from healthy donors and cancer patients. The assay was immunoSEQ multiplex PCR, and TCRdb's table has in-frame clones only and misses some. The sample lists roughly 120,000 clones, around 89% seen once, with 2% to 3% in the top ten. The sample consisted of blood. The origin of the receptors is a woman in her sixties or seventies in good health.

The genes are TRBV12-3 or TRBV12-4 and TRBJ2-2; D is possibly TRBD1 (5 bases). Between the trimmed V and J ends, which lost 5 bases and 6 bases, there was a span of 7 bases. The length of the CDR3 is 12 residues. As DNA, the CDR3 is TGTGCCAGCAGTCCAGGGCCCGGGGAGCTGTTTTTT. Translation gives CASSPGPGELFF.

V usage is TRBV6-5 and J usage is TRBJ2-3, with 7 bases identical to TRBD1. CDR1 is MNHEY, CDR2 SVGAGI, per germline. CDR3 length equals 13 residues. V shed 8 bases and J 2 bases; nucleotides not matched to a gene: 4. CDR3 DNA: TGTGCCAGCCGGACAGGATACACAGATACGCAGTATTTT. This encodes CASRTGYTDTQYF.

The chain recombines TRBV5-1 with TRBJ2-3, with D perhaps matching TRBD2 (5 bases). Per the germline V gene, CDR1 is SGHRS and CDR2 is YFSETQ. CDR3 length: 14 residues. Deletions cut 2 bases from V and 2 bases from J, with 9 bases between. CDR3 sequence reads: CASSFGGYTDTQYF. The CDR3 region has the DNA TGCGCCAGCAGCTTTGGAGGTTACACAGATACGCAGTATTTT.

The V call is TRBV24-1, the J call TRBJ1-2; TRBD1 aligns across 8 bases. There are 16 residues in the CDR3. Germline V gene lookup returns CDR1 KGHDR and CDR2 SFDVKD. The V segment lost 4 bases and the J segment 5 bases; nucleotides outside the gene matches: 11. This chain's CDR3 is CATSDSGQGGRYGYTF. For the CDR3, the DNA is TGTGCCACCAGTGACTCTGGACAGGGAGGAAGGTATGGCTACACCTTC.

This chain joins TRBV27 and TRBJ2-7, with 7 bases lining up with TRBD2. V lost 3 bases, J lost 3 bases, and 11 bases stayed unmatched. This CDR3 comprises 16 residues. Germline lookup yields CDR1 MNHEY and CDR2 SMNVEV (reference sequence). CDR3 nucleotide sequence: TGTGCCAGCAGTTTTCTGGGTGCGAGCGGGGACTACGAGCAGTACTTC. Its protein is CASSFLGASGDYEQYF.

The CDR3 nucleotides are TGTGCCAGCAGCCAAGATTGGGGGACTGAAGCTTTCTTT. Protein: CASSQDWGTEAFF. The chain joins TRBV3-1 (or the pseudogene TRBV3-2) to TRBJ1-1; weak D call: TRBD1 (5 bases). Germline V gene sequence: CDR1 LGHDT, CDR2 YNNKEL (reference sequence). Between the trimmed V and J ends, which lost 0 bases and 5 bases, there was a span of 7 bases. The CDR3 loop spans 13 amino acids.

The chain combines TRBV3-1 (or the pseudogene TRBV3-2) with TRBJ2-7, with TRBD2 as a possible D gene (6 bases). Germline V CDR1 and CDR2: LGHDT, YNNKEL (reference sequence). The CDR3 has 16 residues. The germline V and J ends were trimmed by 1 base and 0 bases, with 13 bases remaining between them. In DNA form, the CDR3 reads TGTGCCAGCAGCCAAGCGCGGGGCCGGCCCTCCTACGAGCAGTACTTC. It yields the protein CASSQARGRPSYEQYF.

The V gene is TRBV5-5, the J gene TRBJ1-6, with D unresolved. Trimming took 4 bases from V and 5 from J, leaving 16 bases between them. CDR3 length equals 16 residues. The germline V gene encodes CDR1 SGHKS and CDR2 YYEKEE (reference sequence). The CDR3, as DNA: TGTGCCAGCAGCCCATTGGGTGGGCTTAATAATTCACCCCTCCACTTT. It codes for CASSPLGGLNNSPLHF.

The chain employs TRBV5-4 and TRBJ2-3; 7 positions agree with TRBD2. The CDR3 totals 14 residues. With 3 bases clipped from V and 3 bases from J, the junction kept 4 bases outside the gene matches. The germline V gene encodes CDR1 SGHNT and CDR2 YYREEE (reference sequence). CDR3 sequence reads: CASSSGLGTDTQYF. The CDR3 DNA is TGTGCCAGCAGCTCCGGACTAGGGACAGATACGCAGTATTTT.

The chain recombines TRBV6-4 with TRBJ1-6, with 7 bases lining up with TRBD1. Germline V gene data show CDR1 as MRHNA and CDR2 as SNTAGT. The CDR3 contains 15 residues. V lost 4 bases to trimming and J lost 6 bases; unmatched junction nucleotides: 6. The CDR3 region is CASSVTGQVNSPLHF. The CDR3 coding sequence is TGTGCCAGCAGTGTTACTGGACAGGTTAATTCACCCCTCCACTTT.

The genes are TRBV6-2 or TRBV6-3 and TRBJ1-2; the D is unclear. The CDR3 is made up of 15 amino acids. The V and J ends lost 2 bases and 0 bases respectively, with 10 bases between them. Germline V CDR1 and CDR2: MNHEY, SVGEGT. The CDR3 coding sequence is TGTGCCAGCAGTTACGGGCACCTATCTAACTATGGCTACACCTTC. It translates to CASSYGHLSNYGYTF.

The chain uses TRBV7-5 and TRBJ2-3; the tabulated D call, TRBD2, remains unverified against the DNA. TRBV7-5 is assigned pseudogene status. The CDR3 sequence is 18 residues long. The CDR3, as DNA: TGTGCCAGAAGCGTGATTAGGACTAGCGGGGGGGCCGAAGATACGCAGTATTTT. Translation gives CARSVIRTSGGAEDTQYF.

The chain recombines TRBV2 with TRBJ2-1, with D hard to call. Looked up from germline, CDR1 is SNHLY and CDR2 is FYNNEI. Trimming cost V 6 bases and J 5 bases, with 8 bases left between them. CDR3 length: 12 amino acids. CDR3 loop: CASSPLHNEQFF. Here the CDR3 DNA reads TGTGCCAGCAGCCCCCTCCACAATGAGCAGTTCTTC.

This sequence joins TRBV4-1 and TRBJ1-1, with D possibly TRBD1 on 6 matching bases. Germline-derived CDR1 and CDR2 are MGHRA and YSYEKL. The V and J ends lost 4 bases and 4 bases respectively, with 16 bases between them. This CDR3 is 15 amino acids long. DNA for the CDR3: TGCGCCAGCAGCCGAAGTGAAGACAGGAGCACTGAAGCTTTCTTT. Residues: CASSRSEDRSTEAFF.

V and J are TRBV11-2 and TRBJ1-4; 8 bases line up with TRBD1. Germline V gene data show CDR1 as SGHAT and CDR2 as FQNNGV. CDR3 length: 14 amino acids. The J segment lost 8 bases and the V segment lost 5 bases, leaving 7 bases of the junction unmatched. CDR3 amino acids: CASSHGQGSEKLFF. CDR3 bases: TGTGCCAGCAGCCACGGACAGGGCAGCGAAAAACTGTTTTTT.

This rearrangement joins TRBV3-1 (or the pseudogene TRBV3-2) to TRBJ1-3; D not certain. Germline V gives CDR1 LGHDT, CDR2 YNNKEL (reference sequence). CDR3 length: 14 residues. Trimming took 3 bases from V and 2 from J, leaving 8 bases between them. The CDR3 protein is CASSHRTAGNTIYF. The CDR3 DNA sequence: TGTGCCAGCAGCCATAGGACGGCTGGAAACACCATATATTTT.

Only a few counts were recorded for this clone. The chain has TRBV5-4 and TRBJ2-1; D is ambiguous. CDR3 length: 14 residues. CDR1 is SGHNT, CDR2 YYREEE, per germline (reference sequence). The V end lost 4 bases, the J end lost 10 bases, and 18 bases lay between the germline ends. The chain's CDR3 is CASSPQNSLVEQFF. CDR3 nucleotide sequence: TGTGCCAGCAGCCCCCAGAACTCTTTGGTGGAGCAGTTCTTC.

This chain joins TRBV19 and TRBJ1-6, with D maybe TRBD1 (5 bases). Germline CDR1 LNHDA, CDR2 SQIVND (reference sequence). Trimming stripped 5 bases from V and 0 bases from J, with 11 bases between. The CDR3 runs to 16 residues. For the CDR3, the DNA is TGTGCCAGTAGTGTCACAGGAAGCTCCTATAATTCACCCCTCCACTTT. Its translation: CASSVTGSSYNSPLHF.

This clone is a singleton in its sample. The rearrangement joins TRBV3-1 (or the pseudogene TRBV3-2) to TRBJ1-2, with 7 bases aligning to TRBD1. This CDR3 is 15 amino acids long. Germline V gene data show CDR1 as LGHDT and CDR2 as YNNKEL (reference sequence). J lost 8 bases, V lost 1 base, and 10 bases had no gene match. This CDR3 reads CASSQVLRDSQGYTF. The CDR3, as DNA: TGTGCCAGCAGCCAAGTCCTCCGGGACAGTCAGGGCTACACCTTC.

The chain combines TRBV4-1 with TRBJ1-4; 7 bases are shared with TRBD1. The length of the CDR3 is 15 residues. Germline V lookup: CDR1 MGHRA, CDR2 YSYEKL. Trimming removed 0 bases from V and 4 bases from J; junction bases left unmatched: 2. In DNA, the CDR3 is TGCGCCAGCAGCCAAGAACAGGGGTATAATGAAAAACTGTTTTTT. This codes for CASSQEQGYNEKLFF.

The chain links TRBV10-2 to TRBJ2-5, with D perhaps TRBD2 (5 bases). The CDR3 covers 14 residues. In germline, CDR1 is WSHSY, CDR2 SAAADI. The V end was cut by 2 bases, the J end by 5 bases, with 12 bases between. The CDR3, as DNA: TGCGCCAGCAGTGAGCGGGAACGCGAGGAGACCCAGTACTTC. This translates into CASSEREREETQYF.

The CDR3 reads CASSPGTGDIQYF. The CDR3 DNA reads as TGCGCCAGCAGCCCCGGGACAGGGGACATTCAGTACTTC. This sequence joins TRBV10-1 and TRBJ2-4; 10 bases align to TRBD1. Germline values: CDR1 WNHNN, CDR2 SYGVQD (reference sequence). The CDR3 is made up of 13 amino acids. V trimming: 6 bases; J trimming: 8 bases; junction bases outside the gene matches: 4.

The rearrangement links TRBV9 to TRBJ2-2, with TRBD2 matching 8 bases. The CDR3 is 16 residues long. The trim removed 4 bases at V and 13 bases at J, leaving 18 bases unmatched. The germline CDR1 and CDR2 sequences are SGDLS and YYNGEE. The chain's CDR3 is CASSPRAGGVLERLFF. The CDR3 DNA reads as TGTGCCAGCAGCCCACGGGCGGGGGGCGTTCTTGAGAGGCTGTTTTTT.

The rearrangement joins TRBV7-2 to TRBJ1-2; D unclear. This CDR3 comprises 15 residues. The germline V gene encodes CDR1 SGHTA and CDR2 FQGNSA. Trimming pared 3 bases from V and 2 bases from J, leaving 13 bases between. The CDR3 DNA sequence: TGTGCCAGCAGCTTGGTACCACAGAGCAACTATGGCTACACCTTC. Residues: CASSLVPQSNYGYTF.

The rearrangement uses TRBV27 and TRBJ1-5; D perhaps matches TRBD1 (5 bases). The germline V gene has CDR1 MNHEY and CDR2 SMNVEV (reference sequence). Trimming stripped 6 bases from V and 4 bases from J, with 16 bases between. The CDR3 spans 15 residues. CDR3 in amino acids: CASRPQGGTNQPQHF. CDR3 bases: TGTGCCAGCAGGCCCCAGGGAGGGACGAATCAGCCCCAGCATTTT.

This clone was picked up one time. This sequence joins TRBV3-1 (or the pseudogene TRBV3-2) and TRBJ1-3; no reliable D call. Trimming cost V 0 bases and J 0 bases, with 9 bases left between them. CDR3 length: 16 amino acids. CDR1 and CDR2 (germline): LGHDT, YNNKEL (reference sequence). CDR3 in DNA: TGTGCCAGCAGCCAAGATTGGATTAGCTCTGGAAACACCATATATTTT. It is translated as CASSQDWISSGNTIYF.

V and J are TRBV3-1 (or the pseudogene TRBV3-2) and TRBJ1-2; D uncertain. V lost 2 bases and J 4 bases, leaving 17 bases between the germline ends. From germline, CDR1 is LGHDT and CDR2 YNNKEL (reference sequence). The length of the CDR3 is 16 residues. In nucleotides, the CDR3 is TGTGCCAGCAGCCAACAAGTTAGCCCCAGCTTCTATGGCTACACCTTC. This translates into CASSQQVSPSFYGYTF.

The rearrangement links TRBV5-6 to TRBJ1-1; D might be TRBD1 (5 bases). With 5 bases removed from V and 1 base from J, the gap between germline ends came to 15 bases. The CDR3 covers 15 residues. Germline V gives CDR1 SGHDT, CDR2 YYEEEE. In nucleotides, the CDR3 is TGTGCCAGCAGGGTTACCGGGACGGGGAACACTGAAGCTTTCTTT. Its translation: CASRVTGTGNTEAFF.

This clone has just one count. The rearrangement links TRBV11-3 to TRBJ2-2, with 12 bases identical to TRBD1. V shed 4 bases and J 5 bases; nucleotides not matched to a gene: 8. Germline V gene lookup returns CDR1 SGHNT and CDR2 YENEEA. The length of the CDR3 is 17 residues. DNA for the CDR3: TGTGCCAGCAGCTCCCGGGACAGGGGGCGAATAACCGGGGAGCTGTTTTTT. It specifies CASSSRDRGRITGELFF.

V usage is TRBV11-2 and J usage is TRBJ2-6, with 9 bases identical to TRBD1. Trimming took 4 bases from V and 2 from J; bases not matched to a gene: 3. Germline assignment: CDR1 SGHAT and CDR2 FQNNGV. This CDR3 region has 16 residues. The CDR3 sequence: CASSWGTGTGANVLTF. The CDR3 region has the DNA TGTGCCAGCAGCTGGGGGACAGGGACTGGGGCCAACGTCCTGACTTTC.

The chain employs TRBV10-3 and TRBJ1-6; 7 bases are a match to TRBD1. The CDR3 has 14 amino acids. CDR1 and CDR2 from the germline V gene are ENHRY and SYGVKD. The V segment lost 11 bases and the J segment 7 bases; nucleotides outside the gene matches: 11. CDR3 coding DNA: TGTGCCTCCCGACAGGGCGGGAACAATTCACCCCTCCACTTT. Its protein is CASRQGGNNSPLHF.

In its sample, this clone was seen once. V gene TRBV19 combines with J gene TRBJ1-5; D is undetermined. The V end lost 2 bases, the J end lost 0 bases, and 8 bases lay between the germline ends. CDR1 LNHDA and CDR2 SQIVND come from the germline V gene (reference sequence). The CDR3 extends over 15 amino acids. CDR3: CASSILGHSNQPQHF. CDR3 nucleotides: TGTGCCAGTAGTATACTAGGTCATAGCAATCAGCCCCAGCATTTT.